A few counts support the clone carrying this TCR beta chain. Antigen: not known. The data originate from a study of T-cell memory formation after mild COVID-19. Overall study findings and caveats: Most CD4+ clones that shrank were in CM and EM, while CD8+ ones turned up in EMRA. Confirmation of SARS-CoV-2 specificity was lacking for second-wave clones peaking day 37.

TCRdb itself ran the 5' RACE reads through MiXCR, one entry per CDR3 protein. The sample comprises fewer than 500,000 distinct CDR3 sequences, 20% to 25% of which are singletons, and approximately 12% rests with the top ten. This CDR3 comprises 13 residues. Germline CDR1 SNHLY, CDR2 FYNNEI. V lost 6 bases and J lost 5, with 13 bases in between. The chain combines TRBV2 with TRBJ2-5; D unresolved. This TCR came from an adult woman who had mild COVID-19 (a few samples of this study predate the infection). Cell type and time point are not known. Source material: PBMCs or a T cell subset sorted from them (not recorded which). CDR3 region: CASRGPAYETQYF. The CDR3 coding sequence is TGTGCCAGCAGGGGCCCCGCCTACGAGACCCAGTACTTC.